These 31 T cell receptor beta chains share one sample of origin, sequenced in a study of shared clonotypes between healthy human individuals. Generated by immunoSEQ multiplex PCR, the TCRdb table keeps only in-frame clones and is missing some. The table includes some 1 million clones, about 74% detected once. Sequenced material: memory CD4+ T cells sorted from blood. Subset reported: CD45RA-negative fraction. All receptors derive from a man aged 18 to 30 in good health.

The chain links TRBV19 to TRBJ2-1, with a possible D match to TRBD1 (6 bases). This CDR3 is 15 amino acids long. The germline V and J ends were trimmed by 7 bases and 0 bases, with 13 bases remaining between them. Germline CDR1 LNHDA, CDR2 SQIVND (reference sequence). The CDR3 protein is CASTSDSSSYNEQFF. Written as DNA, the CDR3 is TGTGCCAGTACCTCGGACAGTAGCTCCTACAATGAGCAGTTCTTC.

The chain recombines TRBV5-1 with TRBJ1-1; D ambiguous. The V gene lost 0 bases and the J gene lost 4 bases, with 13 bases spanning the gap. Germline lookup yields CDR1 SGHRS and CDR2 YFSETQ. The CDR3 is made up of 15 amino acids. The CDR3 DNA reads TGCGCCAGCAGCTTGGTTGGCCATTTGGGCACTGAAGCTTTCTTT. Translated, it gives CASSLVGHLGTEAFF.

The rearrangement uses TRBV7-9 and TRBJ2-3; no definite D call. This CDR3 has 15 amino acids. V was trimmed by 5 bases and J by 5 bases, leaving 17 bases between them. Germline V gene data show CDR1 as SEHNR and CDR2 as FQNEAQ (reference sequence). For the CDR3, the DNA is TGTGCCAGCAGCCCCGCCCTGGGAACAATAGATACGCAGTATTTT. Its protein is CASSPALGTIDTQYF.

The CDR3 here is CASSKLRGSPLHF. The CDR3 DNA follows: TGTGCCAGTAGCAAATTAAGGGGCTCACCCCTCCACTTT. The chain is built from TRBV19 and TRBJ1-6; weak D call: TRBD1 (5 bases). CDR3 size: 13 residues. The germline V gene has CDR1 LNHDA and CDR2 SQIVND (reference sequence). Trimming pared 6 bases from V and 10 bases from J, leaving 13 bases between.

The chain uses TRBV9 and TRBJ1-3; D is unresolved. Germline CDR1 reads SGDLS; CDR2 reads YYNGEE. V lost 3 bases, J lost 0 bases, and 7 bases lay in between. The CDR3 contains 14 residues. The CDR3 sequence: CASSGGNSGNTIYF. CDR3 bases: TGTGCCAGCAGCGGCGGAAACTCTGGAAACACCATATATTTT.

The J gene is TRBJ1-1, the V gene TRBV5-1; maybe TRBD1 (6 bases). Deletions cut 1 base from V and 3 bases from J, with 10 bases between. Germline V gene data show CDR1 as SGHRS and CDR2 as YFSETQ. The CDR3 runs 14 residues. CDR3 sequence reads: CASSLNTGYTEAFF. CDR3 sequence (DNA): TGCGCCAGCAGCTTGAACACAGGGTACACTGAAGCTTTCTTT.

The chain is built from TRBV5-1 and TRBJ2-1; possible D gene TRBD2, 5 bases. The CDR3 runs 12 residues. CDR1 SGHRS and CDR2 YFSETQ come from the germline V gene. Trimming cost V 3 bases and J 10 bases, with 11 bases left between them. As DNA, the CDR3 is TGCGCCAGCAGCTCCACCAGCGGAGAGCAGTTCTTC. This encodes CASSSTSGEQFF.

The CDR3 DNA is TGTGCCAGTTCATGGGGCCACGAGCAGTACTTC. Protein: CASSWGHEQYF. V gene TRBV25-1 combines with J gene TRBJ2-7; D is perhaps TRBD1 (5 bases). From germline, CDR1 is MGHDK and CDR2 SYGVNS. V was pared by 9 bases and J by 5 bases, with 11 bases between. The CDR3 is 11 residues long.

In DNA form, the CDR3 reads TGTGCCAGCAGTGAGTCCCAGGACAATCAGCCCCAGCATTTT. This codes for CASSESQDNQPQHF. The V gene is TRBV2, the J gene TRBJ1-5; no firm D call. Trimming pared 3 bases from V and 3 bases from J, leaving 9 bases between. The CDR3 is made up of 14 amino acids. CDR1 is SNHLY and CDR2 is FYNNEI in the germline V gene.

The V call is TRBV9, the J call TRBJ2-1; TRBD2 agrees at 12 bases. Losses at the gene ends were 7 bases for V and 4 bases for J; bases not matched to a gene: 0. Germline loops: CDR1 SGDLS, CDR2 YYNGEE. There are 13 residues in the CDR3. The CDR3 spells CASGTSGYNEQFF. The CDR3 region has the DNA TGTGCCAGCGGGACTAGCGGGTACAATGAGCAGTTCTTC. The entire variable domain, with the rest obtained from reference TRBV9 and TRBJ2-1, is as follows: DSGVTQTPKHLITATGQRVTLRCSPRSGDLSVYWYQQSLDQGLQFLIQYYNGEERAKGNILERFSAQQFPDLHSELNLSSLELGDSALYFCASGTSGYNEQFFGPGTRLTVL.

This clone has at least ten counts. The rearrangement uses TRBV5-4 and TRBJ2-7; TRBD2 agrees at 8 bases. The CDR3 has 13 residues. Germline V gene sequence: CDR1 SGHNT, CDR2 YYREEE (reference sequence). The junction had 7 bases not matched to a gene; V was cut back by 4 bases and J by 7 bases. The CDR3 reads CASSPGLAREQYF. The CDR3 DNA reads TGTGCCAGCAGCCCCGGACTAGCTCGGGAGCAGTACTTC.

The chain joins TRBV10-3 to TRBJ2-7; weak D call: TRBD1 (6 bases). V lost 6 bases and J lost 3, with 15 bases in between. The CDR3 consists of 14 residues. Germline assignment: CDR1 ENHRY and CDR2 SYGVKD. Written as DNA, the CDR3 is TGTGCCATCAGCGGTCGGGACAACTACTACGAGCAGTACTTC. This translates into CAISGRDNYYEQYF.

DNA for the CDR3: TGTGCCACTCCGGGACTAACCTCCGGGGAGACCCAGTACTTC. This codes for CATPGLTSGETQYF. The rearrangement joins TRBV15 to TRBJ2-5; 7 bases agree with TRBD2. The V segment lost 9 bases and the J segment 5 bases; nucleotides outside the gene matches: 12. Germline V gives CDR1 LNHNV, CDR2 YYDKDF (reference sequence). This CDR3 is built from 14 residues.

The chain has TRBV10-3 and TRBJ2-3, with 12 bases lining up with TRBD2. CDR3 length: 17 amino acids. Germline trimming cut 10 bases from V and 0 bases from J; bases unmatched to any gene: 11. Germline V gives CDR1 ENHRY, CDR2 SYGVKD. This chain's CDR3 is CATPWTSGIFSTDTQYF. The CDR3, as DNA: TGTGCCACTCCCTGGACTAGCGGGATCTTTAGCACAGATACGCAGTATTTT.

J is TRBJ1-2 and V is TRBV30; D is unclear. The V end lost 2 bases, the J end lost 0 bases, and 7 bases lay between the germline ends. Germline lookup yields CDR1 GTSNPN and CDR2 SVGIG (reference sequence). The CDR3 is 13 amino acids. In DNA, the CDR3 is TGTGCCTGGAGTCCAGCCTCTAACTATGGCTACACCTTC. This encodes CAWSPASNYGYTF.

The V gene is TRBV7-8, the J gene TRBJ1-6; a weak D match, TRBD1 (5 bases). Germline V gene sequence: CDR1 SGHVS, CDR2 FQNEAQ. This CDR3 spans 15 amino acids. Trimming took 0 bases from V and 10 from J, leaving 13 bases between them. The DNA for the CDR3 is TGTGCCAGCAGCTTAGCGTCGGGGGGAGAGTCACCCCTCCACTTT. Residues: CASSLASGGESPLHF.

The rearrangement uses TRBV21-1 and TRBJ2-1; the tabulated D call, TRBD2, remains unverified against the DNA. TRBV21-1 is reported as a pseudogene. CDR3 length equals 16 residues. The CDR3 region has the DNA TGTGCCAGCAGTCAAAACGGACTAGCGGGATACAATGAGCAGTTCTTC. This encodes CASSQNGLAGYNEQFF.

This clone was seen only a few times. The V gene is TRBV29-1, the J gene TRBJ2-2; the match to TRBD1 covers 9 bases. The CDR3 covers 15 residues. CDR1 SQVTM and CDR2 ANQGSEA come from the germline V gene. Losses at the gene ends were 8 bases for V and 2 bases for J; bases not matched to a gene: 9. The CDR3 DNA reads TGCAGCTTCCGAAACAGGGGGCTTAACACCGGGGAGCTGTTTTTT. Encoded protein: CSFRNRGLNTGELFF.

The chain uses TRBV5-4 and TRBJ2-7; possibly TRBD1 for D (6 bases). Between the trimmed V and J ends, which lost 4 bases and 4 bases, there was a span of 21 bases. Germline lookup yields CDR1 SGHNT and CDR2 YYREEE (reference sequence). This CDR3 has 16 residues. CDR3 in amino acids: CASSGFQARGVYEQYF. The CDR3 nucleotides read TGTGCCAGCAGCGGATTTCAGGCCAGGGGAGTTTACGAGCAGTACTTC.

By sample share, this clone is medium-sized. The chain recombines TRBV18 with TRBJ1-5; D is uncertain. In germline, CDR1 is KGHSH, CDR2 LQKENI. Trimming took 4 bases from V and 3 from J, leaving 7 bases between them. The CDR3 is 13 residues long. CDR3 sequence (DNA): TGTGCCAGCTCACGGGAGAACAATCAGCCCCAGCATTTT. This translates into CASSRENNQPQHF.

This chain uses TRBV28 with TRBJ2-7, with 13 bases aligning to TRBD2. The V gene end was trimmed by 5 bases and the J gene end by 4 bases; junction bases not matched to a gene: 5. CDR3 length: 15 amino acids. Germline V CDR1 and CDR2: MDHEN, SYDVKM. The CDR3 DNA is TGTGCCAGCAGTCCGGGACTAGCGGGGAGGTACGAGCAGTACTTC. This gives the protein CASSPGLAGRYEQYF.

The rearrangement joins TRBV6-1 to TRBJ2-7; maybe TRBD1 (5 bases). Trimming removed 2 bases from V and 3 bases from J, with 8 bases in between. Germline loops: CDR1 MNHNS, CDR2 SASEGT. This CDR3 comprises 13 residues. CDR3 DNA: TGTGCCAGCAGTGAATTTAGGGGCTACGAGCAGTACTTC. This codes for CASSEFRGYEQYF.

About this clone: At one of its ends the junction is not consistent with the germline gene, which may arise from a read error. This chain joins TRBV7-7 and TRBJ1-3, with a tentative D call TRBD1 (5 bases). CDR3 length equals 13 residues. Germline V gives CDR1 SSHAT, CDR2 FNYEAQ (reference sequence). CDR3: CASRPDNEDTIYF. The CDR3 coding sequence is TGTGCTAGCAGACCGGACAACGAGGACACCATATATTTT. Supplemented by reference TRBV7-7 and TRBJ1-3, the full variable domain reads GAGVSQSPRYKVTKRGQDVTLRCDPISSHATLYWYQQALGQGPEFLTYFNYEAQPDKSGLPSDRFSAERPEGSISTLTIQRTEQRDSAMYRCASRPDNEDTIYFGEGSWLTVV.

V usage is TRBV11-2 and J usage is TRBJ2-2; D remains unclear. V was pared by 0 bases and J by 6 bases, with 14 bases between. From germline, CDR1 is SGHAT and CDR2 FQNNGV. This CDR3 has 16 amino acids. CDR3 protein: CASSLDRALTPGELFF. The CDR3, as DNA: TGTGCCAGCAGCTTAGATCGGGCTCTTACCCCCGGGGAGCTGTTTTTT.

This clone was detected only once. The chain is built from TRBV19 and TRBJ2-7, with 7 bases fitting TRBD1. V was clipped by 4 bases and J by 5 bases; unmatched bases: 8. CDR1 LNHDA and CDR2 SQIVND come from the germline V gene (reference sequence). This CDR3 region has 14 residues. The CDR3 coding sequence is TGTGCCAGTAGTAGGGCAGGGGGAAGCGACGAGCAGTACTTC. It is translated as CASSRAGGSDEQYF. Full variable domain (missing parts from reference TRBV19 and TRBJ2-7): DGGITQSPKYLFRKEGQNVTLSCEQNLNHDAMYWYRQDPGQGLRLIYYSQIVNDFQKGDIAEGYSVSREKKESFPLTVTSAQKNPTAFYLCASSRAGGSDEQYFGPGTRLTVT.

This sequence joins TRBV9 and TRBJ1-3; D possibly corresponds to TRBD1 (5 bases). Trimming took off 0 bases at V and 7 bases at J, with 14 bases between the two ends. From germline, CDR1 is SGDLS and CDR2 YYNGEE. The CDR3 has 15 amino acids. The CDR3 spells CASSVEGEGWNTIYF. CDR3 sequence (DNA): TGTGCCAGCAGCGTAGAAGGGGAAGGATGGAACACCATATATTTT.

V is TRBV7-9 and J is TRBJ2-7; the D gene is possibly TRBD1 (5 bases). Germline CDR1 is SEHNR and CDR2 is FQNEAQ (reference sequence). There are 15 residues in the CDR3. V was clipped by 1 base and J by 3 bases, with 13 bases between them. CDR3 amino acids: CASSLGSAGFYEQYF. CDR3 coding DNA: TGTGCCAGCAGCTTAGGTTCGGCAGGGTTCTACGAGCAGTACTTC.

With respect to this clone: Other DNA sequences in the same sample also yield this CDR3. The J gene is TRBJ1-1, the V gene TRBV2; perhaps TRBD1 as D (5 bases). Trimming left V 4 bases short and J 2 bases short, with 8 bases between. CDR3 size: 13 residues. Looked up from germline, CDR1 is SNHLY and CDR2 is FYNNEI. CDR3 bases: TGTGCCAGCAGTGCCCAGGGAAACACTGAAGCTTTCTTT. It is translated as CASSAQGNTEAFF.

This clone was observed a few times. The chain links TRBV29-1 to TRBJ1-5; 9 bases fit TRBD1. CDR1 and CDR2 (germline): SQVTM, ANQGSEA. V lost 4 bases, J lost 3 bases, and 1 base stayed unmatched. The CDR3 sequence is 13 residues long. CDR3: CSVGTGANQPQHF. In DNA, the CDR3 is TGCAGCGTTGGGACAGGGGCCAATCAGCCCCAGCATTTT.

This clone was detected many times. CDR3 DNA sequence: TGTGCCAGCAGCCCTTATCGGACAGGGGGCAAGGTGAGGACTGAAGCTTTCTTT. Translation: CASSPYRTGGKVRTEAFF. V and J are TRBV14 and TRBJ1-1; TRBD1 agrees at 11 bases. CDR1 is SGHDN and CDR2 is FVKESK in the germline V gene. V shed 4 bases, J shed 5 bases, and the junction held 15 bases outside the gene matches. The CDR3 runs 18 residues.

V usage is TRBV7-9 and J usage is TRBJ2-4; TRBD1 is a possible D gene (5 bases). CDR1 and CDR2 (germline): SEHNR, FQNEAQ (reference sequence). The germline V and J ends were trimmed by 5 bases and 7 bases, with 12 bases remaining between them. This CDR3 spans 13 amino acids. This CDR3 is CASSPGQENIQYF. Written as DNA, the CDR3 is TGTGCCAGCAGCCCAGGGCAGGAGAACATTCAGTACTTC.